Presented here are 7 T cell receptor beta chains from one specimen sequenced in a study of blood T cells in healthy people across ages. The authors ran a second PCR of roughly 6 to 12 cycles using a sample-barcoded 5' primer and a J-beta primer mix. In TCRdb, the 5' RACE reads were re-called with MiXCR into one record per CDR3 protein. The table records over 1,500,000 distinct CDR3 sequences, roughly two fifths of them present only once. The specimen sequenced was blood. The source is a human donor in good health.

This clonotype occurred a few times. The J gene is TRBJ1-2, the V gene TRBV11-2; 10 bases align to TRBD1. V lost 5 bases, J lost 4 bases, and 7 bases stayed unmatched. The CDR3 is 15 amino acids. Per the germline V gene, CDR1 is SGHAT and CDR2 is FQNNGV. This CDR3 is CASSALRTGGYGYTF. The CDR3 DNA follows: TGTGCCAGCAGCGCACTAAGGACAGGGGGCTATGGCTACACCTTC.

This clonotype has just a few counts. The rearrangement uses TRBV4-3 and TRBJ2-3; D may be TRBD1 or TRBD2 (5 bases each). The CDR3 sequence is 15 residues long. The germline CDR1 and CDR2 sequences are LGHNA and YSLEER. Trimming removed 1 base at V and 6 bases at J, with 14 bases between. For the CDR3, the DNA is TGCGCCAGCAGCCAAGGACTCCTCGAGGGGGATACGCAGTATTTT. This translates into CASSQGLLEGDTQYF.

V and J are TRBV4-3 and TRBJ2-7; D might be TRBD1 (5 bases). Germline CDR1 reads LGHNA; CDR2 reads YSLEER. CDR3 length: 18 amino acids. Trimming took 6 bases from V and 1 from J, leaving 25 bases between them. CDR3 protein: CASSLSLGEGHRSYEQYF. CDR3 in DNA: TGCGCCAGCAGTCTCAGCCTTGGAGAAGGACATAGGTCCTACGAGCAGTACTTC.

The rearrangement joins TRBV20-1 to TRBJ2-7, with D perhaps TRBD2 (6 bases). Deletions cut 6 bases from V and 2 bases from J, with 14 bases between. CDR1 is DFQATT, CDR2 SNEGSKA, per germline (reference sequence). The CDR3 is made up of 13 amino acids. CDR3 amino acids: CSAPVGGAYEQYF. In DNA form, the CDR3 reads TGCAGTGCCCCAGTGGGGGGTGCCTACGAGCAGTACTTC.

In DNA, the CDR3 is TGTGCCAGCAGCCGAGTGAGGGCTAACGAGCAGTACTTC. Its protein product is CASSRVRANEQYF. V and J are TRBV5-5 and TRBJ2-7; tentative D call: TRBD2 (5 bases). V lost 4 bases, J lost 5 bases, and 13 bases lay in between. The CDR3 is 13 amino acids. CDR1 is SGHKS, CDR2 YYEKEE, per germline (reference sequence). The full variable domain, its missing parts supplied by reference TRBV5-5 and TRBJ2-7, is DAGVTQSPTHLIKTRGQQVTLRCSPISGHKSVSWYQQVLGQGPQFIFQYYEKEERGRGNFPDRFSARQFPNYSSELNVNALLLGDSALYLCASSRVRANEQYFGPGTRLTVT.

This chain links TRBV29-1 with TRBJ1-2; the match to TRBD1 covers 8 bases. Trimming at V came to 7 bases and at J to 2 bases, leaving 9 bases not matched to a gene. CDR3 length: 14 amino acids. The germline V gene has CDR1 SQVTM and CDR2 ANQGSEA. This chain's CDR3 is CSAKGGTGNYGYTF. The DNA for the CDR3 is TGCAGCGCCAAGGGGGGGACAGGAAACTATGGCTACACCTTC.

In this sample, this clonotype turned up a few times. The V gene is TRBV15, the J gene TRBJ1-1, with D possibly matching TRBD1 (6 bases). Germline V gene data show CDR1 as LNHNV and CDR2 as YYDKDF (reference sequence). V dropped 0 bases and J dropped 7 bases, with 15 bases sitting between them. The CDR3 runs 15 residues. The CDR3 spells CATSRDRGHGVEAFF. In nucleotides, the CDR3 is TGTGCCACCAGCAGAGATCGGGGACACGGTGTTGAAGCTTTCTTT.